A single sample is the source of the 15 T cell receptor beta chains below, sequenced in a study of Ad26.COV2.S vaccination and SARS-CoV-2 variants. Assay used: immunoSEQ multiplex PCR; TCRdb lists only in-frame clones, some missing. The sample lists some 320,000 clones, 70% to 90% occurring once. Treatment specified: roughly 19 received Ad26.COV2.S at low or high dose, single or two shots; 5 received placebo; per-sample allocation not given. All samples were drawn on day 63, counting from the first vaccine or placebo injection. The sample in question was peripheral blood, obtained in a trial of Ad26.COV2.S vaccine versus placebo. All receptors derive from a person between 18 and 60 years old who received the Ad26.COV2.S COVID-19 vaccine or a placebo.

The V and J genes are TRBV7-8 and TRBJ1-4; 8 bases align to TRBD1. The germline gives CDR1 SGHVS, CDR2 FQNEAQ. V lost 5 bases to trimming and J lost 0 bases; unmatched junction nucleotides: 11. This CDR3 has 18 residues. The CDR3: CASSLGTGKGATNEKLFF. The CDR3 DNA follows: TGTGCCAGCAGCCTTGGGACAGGAAAGGGTGCAACTAATGAAAAACTGTTTTTT.

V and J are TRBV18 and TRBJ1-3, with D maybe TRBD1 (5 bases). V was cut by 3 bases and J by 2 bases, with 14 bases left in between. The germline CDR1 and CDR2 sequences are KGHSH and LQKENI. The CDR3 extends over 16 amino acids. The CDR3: CASSPLGAKTGNTIYF. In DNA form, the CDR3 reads TGTGCCAGCTCACCTCTCGGGGCTAAAACTGGAAACACCATATATTTT.

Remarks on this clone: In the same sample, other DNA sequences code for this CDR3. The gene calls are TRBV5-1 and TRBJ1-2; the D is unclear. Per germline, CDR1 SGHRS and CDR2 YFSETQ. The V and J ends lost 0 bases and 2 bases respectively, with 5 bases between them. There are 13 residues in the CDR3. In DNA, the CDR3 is TGCGCCAGCAGCTTGGACGGAAACTATGGCTACACCTTC. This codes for CASSLDGNYGYTF.

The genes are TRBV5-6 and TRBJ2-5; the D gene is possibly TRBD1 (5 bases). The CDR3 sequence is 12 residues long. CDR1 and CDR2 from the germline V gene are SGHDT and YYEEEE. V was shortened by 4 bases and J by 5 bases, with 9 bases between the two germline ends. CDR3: CASSRQMETQYF. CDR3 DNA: TGTGCCAGCAGCCGACAGATGGAGACCCAGTACTTC.

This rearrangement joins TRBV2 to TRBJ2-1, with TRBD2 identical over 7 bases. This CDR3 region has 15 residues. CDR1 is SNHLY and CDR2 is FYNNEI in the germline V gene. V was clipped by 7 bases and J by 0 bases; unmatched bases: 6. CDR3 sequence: CASKGGGGSYNEQFF. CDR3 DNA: TGTGCCAGCAAGGGCGGCGGGGGCTCCTACAATGAGCAGTTCTTC.

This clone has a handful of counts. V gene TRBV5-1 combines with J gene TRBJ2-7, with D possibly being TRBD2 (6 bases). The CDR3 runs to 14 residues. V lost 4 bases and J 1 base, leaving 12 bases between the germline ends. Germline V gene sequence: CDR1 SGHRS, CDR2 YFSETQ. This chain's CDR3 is CASSRSGGSYEQYF. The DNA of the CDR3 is TGCGCCAGCAGCCGCTCCGGGGGATCCTACGAGCAGTACTTC.

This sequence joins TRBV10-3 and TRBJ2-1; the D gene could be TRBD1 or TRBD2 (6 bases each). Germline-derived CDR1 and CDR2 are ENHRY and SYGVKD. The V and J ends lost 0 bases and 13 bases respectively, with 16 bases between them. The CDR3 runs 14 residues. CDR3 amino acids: CAISESQGSGAQFF. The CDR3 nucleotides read TGTGCCATCAGTGAGTCCCAGGGGTCGGGGGCCCAGTTCTTC.

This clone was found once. The CDR3 coding sequence is TGTGCCAGCAGCTTGCCAGAAACAGATACGCAGTATTTT. The encoded protein is CASSLPETDTQYF. This rearrangement joins TRBV5-4 to TRBJ2-3; D is uncertain. This CDR3 spans 13 amino acids. Germline CDR1 is SGHNT and CDR2 is YYREEE (reference sequence). V was shortened by 1 base and J by 3 bases, with 6 bases between the two germline ends.

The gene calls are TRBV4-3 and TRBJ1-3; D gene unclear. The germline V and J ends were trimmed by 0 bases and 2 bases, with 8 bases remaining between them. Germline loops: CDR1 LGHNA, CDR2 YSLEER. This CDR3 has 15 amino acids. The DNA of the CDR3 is TGCGCCAGCAGCCAAGATCCTGGGGCTGGAAACACCATATATTTT. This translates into CASSQDPGAGNTIYF.

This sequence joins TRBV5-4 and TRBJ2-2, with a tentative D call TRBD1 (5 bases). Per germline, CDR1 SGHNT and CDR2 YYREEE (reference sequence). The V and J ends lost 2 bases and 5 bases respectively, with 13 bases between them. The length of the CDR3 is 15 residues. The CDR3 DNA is TGTGCCAGCAGCTTTTGGGGCAGGGCAACCGGGGAGCTGTTTTTT. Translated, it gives CASSFWGRATGELFF.

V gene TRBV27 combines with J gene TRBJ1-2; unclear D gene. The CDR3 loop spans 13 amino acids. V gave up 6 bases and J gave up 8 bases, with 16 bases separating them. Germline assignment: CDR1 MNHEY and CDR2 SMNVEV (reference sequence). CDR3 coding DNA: TGTGCCAGCAGCCAGAGGTTCAGTGAAGGCTACACCTTC. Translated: CASSQRFSEGYTF.

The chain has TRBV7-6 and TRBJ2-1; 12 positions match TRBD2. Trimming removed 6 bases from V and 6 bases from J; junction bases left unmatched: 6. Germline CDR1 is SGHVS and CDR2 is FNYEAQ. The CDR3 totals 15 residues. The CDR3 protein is CASSPSGGVINEQFF. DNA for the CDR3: TGTGCCAGCAGTCCTAGCGGGGGGGTTATCAATGAGCAGTTCTTC.

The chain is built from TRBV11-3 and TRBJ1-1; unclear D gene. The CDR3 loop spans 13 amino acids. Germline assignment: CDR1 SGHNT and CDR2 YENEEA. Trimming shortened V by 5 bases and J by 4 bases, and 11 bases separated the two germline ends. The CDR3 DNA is TGTGCCAGCAGCCTCGAGCGAGGCACTGAAGCTTTCTTT. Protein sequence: CASSLERGTEAFF.

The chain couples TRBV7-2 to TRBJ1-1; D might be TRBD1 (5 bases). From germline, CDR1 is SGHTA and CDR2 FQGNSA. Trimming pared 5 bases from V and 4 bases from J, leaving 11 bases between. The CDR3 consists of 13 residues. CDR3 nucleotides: TGTGCCAGCAGCCCCAGGGCTGGCACTGAAGCTTTCTTT. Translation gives CASSPRAGTEAFF.

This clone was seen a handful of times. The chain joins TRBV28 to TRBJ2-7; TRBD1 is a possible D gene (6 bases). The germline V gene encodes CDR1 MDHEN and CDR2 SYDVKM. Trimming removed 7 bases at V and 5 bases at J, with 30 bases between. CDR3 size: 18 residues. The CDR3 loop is CASITTGTPSRDGDEQYF. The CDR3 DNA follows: TGTGCCAGCATTACTACCGGGACACCGTCCCGGGATGGAGACGAGCAGTACTTC.